The rows below give T cell receptor beta chains drawn from one sample of a study of T cell changes during pregnancy in multiple sclerosis. Method: immunoSEQ multiplex PCR; TCRdb's copy keeps in-frame clones and lacks some. The top ten hold around 0.9% of the sample, which has tens of thousands of clones, about 92% seen once. Sequencing used peripheral blood, obtained after pregnancy. These receptors came from a female donor with multiple sclerosis, enrolled in a pregnancy study. CDR3s include the opening cysteine and the closing phenylalanine or tryptophan. Fields, in order: CDR3 DNA, CDR3 protein, V gene, clone size, J gene, D gene, CDR3 length. A D gene is named only where the DNA matches it firmly. Only some rows state a clone size, as once, few, many or a class for expanded clones.

DNA: TGTGCCAGAAGCTTGGCCGGTGGGCCCCCGTTCTTC
CDR3: CARSLAGGPPFF
V: TRBV5-3
size: .
J: TRBJ2-7
D: .
length: 12

DNA: TGTGCCAGCAGCCCATTAGCGGGGGGCTCCTACGAGCAGTACTTC
CDR3: CASSPLAGGSYEQYF
V: TRBV14
size: .
J: TRBJ2-7
D: TRBD2
length: 15

DNA: TGTGCCAGTAGTGTCCGGGACAGCATAGCCAAAAACATTCAGTACTTC
CDR3: CASSVRDSIAKNIQYF
V: TRBV19
size: .
J: TRBJ2-4
D: TRBD1
length: 16

DNA: TGTGCCAGCAGCCCAGCAGGGACAGAAAATGAAAAACTGTTTTTT
CDR3: CASSPAGTENEKLFF
V: TRBV7-2
size: once
J: TRBJ1-4
D: TRBD1
length: 15

DNA: TGTGCCAGTAGTATACAGGGGGCGGACTATGGCTACACCTTC
CDR3: CASSIQGADYGYTF
V: TRBV19
size: .
J: TRBJ1-2
D: TRBD1
length: 14

DNA: TGTGCCAGCAGCTTCCGACTAGCGGGGGGGGGCACAGATACGCAGTATTTT
CDR3: CASSFRLAGGGTDTQYF
V: TRBV9
size: .
J: TRBJ2-3
D: TRBD2
length: 17

DNA: TGTGCCAGTAGTATCGGCAGGGGTTGGTACGAGCAGTACTTC
CDR3: CASSIGRGWYEQYF
V: TRBV19
size: .
J: TRBJ2-7
D: .
length: 14

DNA: TGTGCCAGCAGCTTAGTGACAGGGAACTACGAGCAGTACTTC
CDR3: CASSLVTGNYEQYF
V: TRBV7-2
size: .
J: TRBJ2-7
D: TRBD1
length: 14

DNA: TGTGCCAGCAGCCGGCCGGGACTAAGAGATACGCAGTATTTT
CDR3: CASSRPGLRDTQYF
V: TRBV5-4
size: .
J: TRBJ2-3
D: TRBD2
length: 14

DNA: TGTGCCAGTAAAGGACAGGGGGCGCAGGGACTGTTTTTT
CDR3: CASKGQGAQGLFF
V: TRBV6-5
size: .
J: TRBJ1-4
D: TRBD1
length: 13

DNA: TGCAGTGCTAGCGGGGACGGGGAGCTGTTTTTT
CDR3: CSASGDGELFF
V: TRBV20-1
size: .
J: TRBJ2-2
D: .
length: 11

DNA: TGTGCCAGCGGGACCAGGACAGCCTCGAAAGAGACCCAGTACTTC
CDR3: CASGTRTASKETQYF
V: TRBV6-1
size: .
J: TRBJ2-5
D: .
length: 15

DNA: TGTGCCAGCAGCTTAGTTAGCGGGGGATTCACAGATACGCAGTATTTT
CDR3: CASSLVSGGFTDTQYF
V: TRBV7-3
size: .
J: TRBJ2-3
D: TRBD2
length: 16

DNA: TGTGCCAGCAGTTACGCCTTACAGGGTAATGAAAAACTGTTTTTT
CDR3: CASSYALQGNEKLFF
V: TRBV6-5
size: .
J: TRBJ1-4
D: .
length: 15

DNA: TGTGCCAGCAGCCAGGAGGGCAGCAATCAGCCCCAGCATTTT
CDR3: CASSQEGSNQPQHF
V: TRBV6-5
size: .
J: TRBJ1-5
D: .
length: 14

DNA: TGTGCCATCAGTGACCTCGGGGGACAGCACACTGAAGCTTTCTTT
CDR3: CAISDLGGQHTEAFF
V: TRBV10-3
size: .
J: TRBJ1-1
D: TRBD1
length: 15

DNA: TGTGCTAGTGGCCCATCTGGTGGCTACACTGAAGCTTTCTTT
CDR3: CASGPSGGYTEAFF
V: TRBV12-5
size: .
J: TRBJ1-1
D: .
length: 14

DNA: TGTGCCAGCAGCTTATTTCTGGCAGGTGCCTACAATGAGCAGTTCTTC
CDR3: CASSLFLAGAYNEQFF
V: TRBV7-2
size: .
J: TRBJ2-1
D: .
length: 16

DNA: TGCGCCAGCAGCTTCCGACAGGGGCGAGAAAAACTGTTTTTT
CDR3: CASSFRQGREKLFF
V: TRBV5-1
size: .
J: TRBJ1-4
D: TRBD1
length: 14

DNA: TGTGCCAGCAGTGACAAGGCGGCAAGCACAGATACGCAGTATTTT
CDR3: CASSDKAASTDTQYF
V: TRBV6-4
size: few
J: TRBJ2-3
D: .
length: 15

DNA: TGTGCCAGCAGCGTAGAGGGAGGGAGAGAGACCCAGTACTTC
CDR3: CASSVEGGRETQYF
V: TRBV9
size: .
J: TRBJ2-5
D: TRBD2
length: 14

DNA: TGTGCCAGCAGACGGCCGGGGACAGGACACACAGATACGCAGTATTTT
CDR3: CASRRPGTGHTDTQYF
V: TRBV11-2
size: .
J: TRBJ2-3
D: TRBD1
length: 16

DNA: TGTGCCAGCAGTGAACCCGGGACTAGCGGATACGAGCAGTACTTC
CDR3: CASSEPGTSGYEQYF
V: TRBV2
size: .
J: TRBJ2-7
D: TRBD2
length: 15

DNA: TGTGCCAGCAGTTATCCGGGACAGGTAGAGTCACCCCTCCACTTT
CDR3: CASSYPGQVESPLHF
V: TRBV7-6
size: .
J: TRBJ1-6
D: TRBD1
length: 15

DNA: TGTGCCAGCAGTTACCGGGATAACTATGGCTACACCTTC
CDR3: CASSYRDNYGYTF
V: TRBV6-5
size: .
J: TRBJ1-2
D: .
length: 13

DNA: TGTGCCAGCAGTATCATTAGCAGCTCCTACGAGCAGTACTTC
CDR3: CASSIISSSYEQYF
V: TRBV6-5
size: .
J: TRBJ2-7
D: .
length: 14

DNA: TGTGCCAGCAGCCCAAGGGACAGGGGGGTTTCCGAGCAGTACTTC
CDR3: CASSPRDRGVSEQYF
V: TRBV9
size: few
J: TRBJ2-7
D: TRBD1
length: 15

DNA: TGTGCCAGCAGCTTAGAAACAGGGTCGGCTGGCTACACCTTC
CDR3: CASSLETGSAGYTF
V: TRBV7-9
size: few
J: TRBJ1-2
D: .
length: 14

DNA: TGTGCCAGCAGCGTAGGCAGGGGAAGGAGTGGCTACACCTTC
CDR3: CASSVGRGRSGYTF
V: TRBV9
size: .
J: TRBJ1-2
D: .
length: 14

DNA: TGTGCCAGCAGCCCTAGTGGAAGGAACACTGAAGCTTTCTTT
CDR3: CASSPSGRNTEAFF
V: TRBV9
size: .
J: TRBJ1-1
D: .
length: 14

DNA: TGTGCCAGCTCACCTCAACTTGGGACGGGAGGGAACTATGGCTACACCTTC
CDR3: CASSPQLGTGGNYGYTF
V: TRBV18
size: once
J: TRBJ1-2
D: .
length: 17

DNA: TGTGCCAGCAGCCCTCCGGGCCGTAAGGGGAATAATGAGCAGTTCTTC
CDR3: CASSPPGRKGNNEQFF
V: TRBV7-3
size: .
J: TRBJ2-1
D: .
length: 16

DNA: TGTGCCAGCACCGAAATGGGGCGGATTTACGAGCAGTACTTC
CDR3: CASTEMGRIYEQYF
V: TRBV7-9
size: .
J: TRBJ2-7
D: .
length: 14

DNA: TGTGCCAGCAGGCAGACCCTTAGCGATCAGCCCCAGCATTTT
CDR3: CASRQTLSDQPQHF
V: TRBV6-5
size: .
J: TRBJ1-5
D: .
length: 14

DNA: TGTGCCAGCAGCCCAAAGAGGGGGGGCCGCACAGATACGCAGTATTTT
CDR3: CASSPKRGGRTDTQYF
V: TRBV7-2
size: .
J: TRBJ2-3
D: .
length: 16

DNA: TGCGCCAGCAGCCAATCAATCGGGGGGGCATTTGAAGCTTTCTTT
CDR3: CASSQSIGGAFEAFF
V: TRBV4-3
size: .
J: TRBJ1-1
D: .
length: 15

DNA: TGTGCCAGCAGCATGACAGGGGATGATGAAAAACTGTTTTTT
CDR3: CASSMTGDDEKLFF
V: TRBV13
size: .
J: TRBJ1-4
D: TRBD1
length: 14

DNA: TGCGCCAGCAGTCATTCGGGACTGAGGAGGTCACCCCTCCACTTT
CDR3: CASSHSGLRRSPLHF
V: TRBV23-1
size: few
J: TRBJ1-6
D: .
length: 15

DNA: TGTGCCAGCCGAAGGGGGAACACTGAAGCTTTCTTT
CDR3: CASRRGNTEAFF
V: TRBV7-2
size: .
J: TRBJ1-1
D: .
length: 12

DNA: TGTGCCAGCTCACCACCCGTAGGGACTAGCGGCCACAATGAGCAGTTCTTC
CDR3: CASSPPVGTSGHNEQFF
V: TRBV18
size: .
J: TRBJ2-1
D: TRBD2
length: 17

DNA: TGTGCCAGCAGCTCTTTTAGCGGGGGACGCTCCTACAATGAGCAGTTCTTC
CDR3: CASSSFSGGRSYNEQFF
V: TRBV5-6
size: .
J: TRBJ2-1
D: TRBD2
length: 17

DNA: TGTGCCAGCAGTTATATCTCAGGGGGAAATGGCTACACCTTC
CDR3: CASSYISGGNGYTF
V: TRBV6-6
size: .
J: TRBJ1-2
D: TRBD1
length: 14

DNA: TGTGCCAGCAGCCATTACAGGGGGGAAAGTGAGACCCAGTACTTC
CDR3: CASSHYRGESETQYF
V: TRBV14
size: .
J: TRBJ2-5
D: TRBD1
length: 15

DNA: TGTGCCAGCTCAGCGTACAGGGGCACCGGGGAGCTGTTTTTT
CDR3: CASSAYRGTGELFF
V: TRBV18
size: .
J: TRBJ2-2
D: TRBD1
length: 14

DNA: TGTGCCAGCAGCCCCCGGGACCAAGAGACCCAGTACTTC
CDR3: CASSPRDQETQYF
V: TRBV7-8
size: .
J: TRBJ2-5
D: .
length: 13

DNA: TGCGCCTCTAACCCCGGGGGGCAAGAGACCCAGTACTTC
CDR3: CASNPGGQETQYF
V: TRBV10-2
size: .
J: TRBJ2-5
D: TRBD2
length: 13